The 7 T cell receptor beta chains in this list originate from one sample, sequenced in a study of beta chain features in type 1 diabetes. TCRB transcripts that were expressed got sequenced, as all of the isolated RNA had been reverse transcribed. Profiling relied on immunoSEQ multiplex PCR, and the TCRdb table lists in-frame clones only, not all of them. This sample carries 600,000 to 650,000 clones, about a sixth of them seen once, and the ten largest clones take roughly 0.098%. What was sequenced was naive CD4+ T cells from blood. The receptor source for this set is a man between 18 and 29 years old in good health.

This clone was seen a few times. This chain uses TRBV11-3 with TRBJ2-3; no clear D. Germline CDR1 SGHNT, CDR2 YENEEA. This CDR3 contains 12 residues. The V end lost 3 bases, the J end lost 3 bases, and 4 bases lay between the germline ends. The chain's CDR3 is CASSLETDTQYF. The DNA for the CDR3 is TGTGCCAGCAGCTTGGAGACAGATACGCAGTATTTT. The full variable domain, rest sourced from reference TRBV11-3 and TRBJ2-3, is EAGVVQSPRYKIIEKKQPVAFWCNPISGHNTLYWYLQNLGQGPELLIRYENEEAVDDSQLPKDRFSAERLKGVDSTLKIQPAELGDSAVYLCASSLETDTQYFGPGTRLTVL.

V usage is TRBV7-3 and J usage is TRBJ2-3; a weak D match, TRBD2 (5 bases). The CDR3 loop spans 15 amino acids. The V and J ends lost 1 base and 4 bases respectively, with 12 bases between them. CDR1 is SGHTA and CDR2 is FQGTGA in the germline V gene. CDR3 sequence reads: CASSLKASIPDTQYF. The CDR3 DNA is TGTGCCAGCAGCTTAAAGGCTAGCATCCCAGATACGCAGTATTTT.

This rearrangement joins TRBV5-1 to TRBJ2-5; 10 nucleotides align to TRBD2. The CDR3 spans 16 residues. J was trimmed by 1 base and V by 0 bases; bases with no gene match: 3. Germline loops: CDR1 SGHRS, CDR2 YFSETQ. In DNA, the CDR3 is TGCGCCAGCAGCTTGGGGCTAGCGGGAGTCCAAGAGACCCAGTACTTC. It is translated as CASSLGLAGVQETQYF.

The J gene is TRBJ1-5, the V gene TRBV7-9, with TRBD1 as a possible D gene (6 bases). CDR1 is SEHNR and CDR2 is FQNEAQ in the germline V gene (reference sequence). The CDR3 loop spans 15 amino acids. The V and J ends lost 3 bases and 2 bases respectively, with 11 bases between them. The CDR3 here is CASSLDSGGNQPQHF. The CDR3 DNA sequence: TGTGCCAGCAGCTTGGATTCAGGGGGCAATCAGCCCCAGCATTTT.

The sample holds a few counts of this clone. This sequence joins TRBV14 and TRBJ2-1; D remains ambiguous. The germline V gene has CDR1 SGHDN and CDR2 FVKESK. Trimming took 1 base from V and 5 from J, leaving 6 bases between them. The CDR3 is 13 residues long. The CDR3 here is CASSQVGDNEQFF. The CDR3, as DNA: TGTGCCAGCAGCCAAGTAGGAGACAATGAGCAGTTCTTC. Full variable domain (outside the CDR3, taken from reference TRBV14 and TRBJ2-1): EAGVTQFPSHSVIEKGQTVTLRCDPISGHDNLYWYRRVMGKEIKFLLHFVKESKQDESGMPNNRFLAERTGGTYSTLKVQPAELEDSGVYFCASSQVGDNEQFFGPGTRLTVL.

The table lists this clone with a few counts. The V call is TRBV4-1, the J call TRBJ2-7, with 8 bases that match TRBD2. The CDR3 extends over 15 amino acids. Germline V gene sequence: CDR1 MGHRA, CDR2 YSYEKL. Germline trimming cut 2 bases from V and 4 bases from J; bases unmatched to any gene: 7. CDR3: CASSQPTSGAYEQYF. The CDR3 DNA reads TGCGCCAGCAGCCAACCTACTAGCGGAGCTTACGAGCAGTACTTC.

V usage is TRBV27 and J usage is TRBJ2-3; D possibly corresponds to TRBD1 (5 bases). The CDR3 contains 14 residues. V was pared by 6 bases and J by 9 bases, with 19 bases between. Germline V gene data show CDR1 as MNHEY and CDR2 as SMNVEV (reference sequence). As DNA, the CDR3 is TGTGCCAGCAGCCGAGTTGATAGCCCAGGGACGCAGTATTTT. Protein: CASSRVDSPGTQYF.